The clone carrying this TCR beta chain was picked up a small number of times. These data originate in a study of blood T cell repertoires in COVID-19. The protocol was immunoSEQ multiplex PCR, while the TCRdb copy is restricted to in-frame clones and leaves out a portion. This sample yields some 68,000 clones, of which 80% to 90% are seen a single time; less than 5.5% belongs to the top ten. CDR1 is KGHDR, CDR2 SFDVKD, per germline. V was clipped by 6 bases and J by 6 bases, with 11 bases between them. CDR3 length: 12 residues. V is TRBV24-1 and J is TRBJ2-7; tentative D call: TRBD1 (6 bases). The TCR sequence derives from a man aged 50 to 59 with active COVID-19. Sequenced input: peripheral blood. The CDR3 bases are TGTGCCACCAGTTGGGGGCGCGGCGAGCAGTACTTC. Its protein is CATSWGRGEQYF.